Each of the 18 T cell receptor beta chains below was sequenced from the same sample in a study of blood T cells in healthy people across ages. Primed by a sample-barcoded 5' primer and a J-beta primer mix, a second PCR proceeded for 7 to 11 cycles. TCRdb used MiXCR to reprocess the 5' RACE reads, holding one entry per CDR3 protein. This sample has about 1.8 million distinct CDR3 sequences; about 50% occur once, and the top ten carry 2.1%. The sample consisted of blood. The source of these receptors is a woman aged 40 to 50 in good health.

The chain carries TRBV27 and TRBJ1-6, with no clear D. This CDR3 region has 15 residues. Germline loops: CDR1 MNHEY, CDR2 SMNVEV (reference sequence). Trimming removed 3 bases from V and 1 base from J, with 7 bases in between. CDR3 bases: TGTGCCAGCAGTTTTGCGGGGTCCTATAATTCACCCCTCCACTTT. This codes for CASSFAGSYNSPLHF.

The sample holds a few counts of this clonotype. The V gene is TRBV21-1, the J gene TRBJ2-3; TRBD1 is taken as the D call from the table, unchecked against the DNA. TRBV21-1 is termed a pseudogene. The length of the CDR3 is 22 residues. The CDR3 DNA follows: TGTGCCAGCAGCCCGTACTTCGGACAGCGCAGTACAGTTACCGCTAGCACAGATACGCAGTATTTT. It codes for CASSPYFGQRSTVTASTDTQYF.

In its sample, this clonotype was seen a few times. The CDR3 sequence is CSVEAQGLLGNEQFF. CDR3 in DNA: TGCAGCGTTGAGGCACAGGGACTCTTGGGTAATGAGCAGTTCTTC. This chain links TRBV29-1 with TRBJ2-1; D tentatively reads TRBD1 or TRBD2 (6 bases each). Germline CDR1 is SQVTM and CDR2 is ANQGSEA. V was clipped by 3 bases and J by 7 bases, with 19 bases between them. This CDR3 spans 15 amino acids.

This chain connects TRBV5-1 to TRBJ2-3; D gene unclear. CDR3 length equals 16 residues. V lost 4 bases and J lost 0, with 15 bases in between. The germline V gene encodes CDR1 SGHRS and CDR2 YFSETQ. CDR3 amino acids: CASSLGPGPSTDTQYF. The CDR3, as DNA: TGCGCCAGCAGCCTAGGTCCCGGGCCAAGCACAGATACGCAGTATTTT.

To note about this clonotype: Sequence at one end of the junction differs from germline and may be a read error. This chain uses TRBV20-1 with TRBJ1-1; the D gene is possibly TRBD1 (5 bases). CDR3 length: 14 residues. Germline V CDR1 and CDR2: DFQATT, SNEGSKA (reference sequence). CDR3: CSAEGWHGNSEAFF. The DNA of the CDR3 is TGCAGTGCCGAGGGGTGGCACGGGAACTCTGAAGCTTTCTTT.

V is TRBV7-8 and J is TRBJ2-3, with D tentatively TRBD1 (6 bases). V lost 2 bases and J lost 3, with 12 bases in between. This CDR3 contains 15 residues. Germline CDR1 and CDR2: SGHVS and FQNEAQ. CDR3: CASSLLSGATDTQYF. The CDR3 nucleotides read TGTGCCAGCAGCTTACTTTCAGGGGCAACAGATACGCAGTATTTT.

A few counts support this clonotype. V and J are TRBV27 and TRBJ2-7, with D possibly matching TRBD1 (5 bases). Trimming took off 0 bases at V and 6 bases at J, with 12 bases between the two ends. The CDR3 has 14 amino acids. Germline V lookup: CDR1 MNHEY, CDR2 SMNVEV (reference sequence). The CDR3 loop reads CASSLSGQGTEQYF. The CDR3 DNA reads TGTGCCAGCAGTTTATCGGGGCAGGGTACCGAGCAGTACTTC.

The chain joins TRBV6-5 to TRBJ2-4; D may be TRBD1 (6 bases). Judging by the DNA end, TRBJ2-5 fits better; the J call may be wrong. This CDR3 comprises 15 residues. Germline loops: CDR1 MNHEY, CDR2 SVGAGI. CDR3 DNA sequence: TGTGCCAGCAGTTACTCGATCCAGGGGAAAGAGACCCAGTACTTC. Translated: CASSYSIQGKETQYF.

Worth noting for this clonotype: One end of the junction does not line up with germline, which may come from a read error. The V and J genes are TRBV3-1 and TRBJ2-5, with D perhaps matching TRBD2 (5 bases). CDR3 size: 14 residues. Germline V gene lookup returns CDR1 LGHDT and CDR2 YNNKEL (reference sequence). In DNA form, the CDR3 reads TGTGCCAGCAAGGACGGAAGGGTATGGGAGACCCTGTACTTC. As protein: CASKDGRVWETLYF.

The rearrangement links TRBV20-1 to TRBJ2-1; 7 bases are a match to TRBD1. The CDR3 has 14 residues. Germline loops: CDR1 DFQATT, CDR2 SNEGSKA (reference sequence). The V segment lost 0 bases and the J segment 13 bases; nucleotides outside the gene matches: 12. The CDR3 here is CSARDADRVETQFF. Here the CDR3 DNA reads TGCAGTGCTAGAGACGCCGACAGGGTGGAGACCCAGTTCTTC.

The V and J genes are TRBV12-3 or TRBV12-4 and TRBJ2-5; D is unclear. The V end lost 5 bases, the J end lost 4 bases, and 14 bases lay between the germline ends. This CDR3 region has 14 residues. The CDR3 region has the DNA TGTGCCAGCAGTCGTCTGAGGATGGGAGAGACCCAGTACTTC. The encoded protein is CASSRLRMGETQYF.

This rearrangement joins TRBV7-2 to TRBJ1-5; D gene unclear. Germline lookup yields CDR1 SGHTA and CDR2 FQGNSA. V dropped 5 bases and J dropped 3 bases, with 14 bases sitting between them. The CDR3 is 15 residues long. The CDR3 coding sequence is TGTGCCAGCAGCCCGGACGGAAATCTCAATCAGCCCCAGCATTTT. Amino acids: CASSPDGNLNQPQHF. Combining the CDR3 with reference TRBV7-2 and TRBJ1-5 gives the whole variable domain GAGVSQSPSNKVTEKGKDVELRCDPISGHTALYWYRQSLGQGLEFLIYFQGNSAPDKSGLPSDRFSAERTGGSVSTLTIQRTQQEDSAVYLCASSPDGNLNQPQHFGDGTRLSIL.

The gene calls are TRBV6-5 and TRBJ1-1; no reliable D call. Germline V gene sequence: CDR1 MNHEY, CDR2 SVGAGI. V was cut by 10 bases and J by 3 bases, with 15 bases left in between. This CDR3 is 13 amino acids long. In nucleotides, the CDR3 is TGTGCCATCCAACGGACGGGGTACACTGAAGCTTTCTTT. Its protein is CAIQRTGYTEAFF.

The gene calls are TRBV5-1 and TRBJ2-5; 11 bases line up with TRBD2. J gave up 2 bases and V 0 bases, and 6 bases lay outside the gene matches. The CDR3 consists of 17 residues. Germline-derived CDR1 and CDR2 are SGHRS and YFSETQ. Here the CDR3 reads CASSLGLAGPTQETQYF. The CDR3 DNA is TGCGCCAGCAGCTTGGGACTAGCGGGGCCTACTCAAGAGACCCAGTACTTC. Looking up the rest from reference TRBV5-1 and TRBJ2-5 gives the full variable domain: KAGVTQTPRYLIKTRGQQVTLSCSPISGHRSVSWYQQTPGQGLQFLFEYFSETQRNKGNFPGRFSGRQFSNSRSEMNVSTLELGDSALYLCASSLGLAGPTQETQYFGPGTRLLVL.

This clonotype was seen only a few times. The chain combines TRBV12-5 with TRBJ2-1; TRBD2 might be the D (6 bases). The CDR3 runs to 15 residues. With 3 bases removed from V and 8 bases from J, the gap between germline ends came to 17 bases. Per the germline V gene, CDR1 is LGHNT and CDR2 is FRNRAP. The CDR3 loop is CASGFGGDFVYEQFF. As DNA, the CDR3 is TGTGCTAGTGGTTTCGGCGGGGACTTTGTTTATGAGCAGTTCTTC.

This chain links TRBV10-3 with TRBJ2-1; 10 bases map to TRBD1. The CDR3 has 15 amino acids. V lost 5 bases and J lost 6; bases outside the gene matches: 7. Germline V gene sequence: CDR1 ENHRY, CDR2 SYGVKD. CDR3 amino acids: CAISLGTGVTNEQFF. The CDR3 bases are TGTGCCATCAGTCTCGGGACAGGGGTTACCAATGAGCAGTTCTTC.

The gene calls are TRBV27 and TRBJ1-2; D is perhaps TRBD1 (6 bases). The CDR3 runs 14 residues. V lost 5 bases and J 2 bases, leaving 12 bases between the germline ends. In germline, CDR1 is MNHEY, CDR2 SMNVEV (reference sequence). CDR3 bases: TGTGCCAGCAGTCCGGACAGTATGAACTATGGCTACACCTTC. It is translated as CASSPDSMNYGYTF.

The V gene is TRBV6-5, the J gene TRBJ2-6; D is perhaps TRBD1 (5 bases). The CDR3 sequence is 18 residues long. CDR1 MNHEY and CDR2 SVGAGI come from the germline V gene. V dropped 2 bases and J dropped 0 bases, with 14 bases sitting between them. CDR3 loop: CASSYRQRSPSGANVLTF. For the CDR3, the DNA is TGTGCCAGCAGTTACAGACAGAGGTCCCCCTCTGGGGCCAACGTCCTGACTTTC.